These 12 T cell receptor beta chains were all obtained from the same sample, sequenced in a study of blood T cells in healthy people across ages. The use of a sample-barcoded 5' primer and a J-beta primer mix characterized a second PCR of about 7 to 12 cycles. TCRdb re-analysed the 5' RACE reads in MiXCR, keeping a single row per CDR3 protein. The table has 2 million or so distinct CDR3 sequences, 49% seen once. The sequenced sample was blood. Receptors originate from a woman in her thirties or forties in good health.

The chain joins TRBV10-1 to TRBJ2-4, with 8 bases matching TRBD1. V was pared by 8 bases and J by 4 bases, with 10 bases of the junction left unmatched. The CDR3 length is 15 residues. CDR1 WNHNN and CDR2 SYGVQD come from the germline V gene (reference sequence). CDR3 sequence: CASSEDDRGKNIQYF. CDR3 DNA sequence: TGCGCCAGCTCCGAGGACGACAGGGGTAAAAACATTCAGTACTTC.

The rearrangement uses TRBV11-2 and TRBJ2-7, with 8 bases identical to TRBD2. V lost 1 base and J lost 3; bases outside the gene matches: 5. Germline assignment: CDR1 SGHAT and CDR2 FQNNGV. There are 15 residues in the CDR3. CDR3 protein: CASSLGRGDFYEQYF. The CDR3 DNA is TGTGCCAGCAGCTTAGGGCGGGGGGACTTCTACGAGCAGTACTTC.

The chain combines TRBV11-2 with TRBJ2-7, with D possibly being TRBD2 (5 bases). The J call may be incorrect, as the DNA end agrees better with TRBJ2-5. The CDR3 sequence is 14 residues long. Germline CDR1 is SGHAT and CDR2 is FQNNGV. The CDR3 bases are TGTGCCAGCAGCTTGGAGCAGGCTCGGGGGACCCAGTACTTC. Its translation is CASSLEQARGTQYF.

J is TRBJ2-1 and V is TRBV4-1; D remains ambiguous. V dropped 2 bases and J dropped 8 bases, with 19 bases sitting between them. CDR3 length equals 16 residues. CDR1 is MGHRA and CDR2 is YSYEKL in the germline V gene. The CDR3 loop reads CASSQLLRYHHYEQFF. The CDR3 DNA follows: TGCGCCAGCAGCCAACTCCTCCGATACCATCATTATGAGCAGTTCTTC.

The J gene is TRBJ2-5, the V gene TRBV20-1, with a possible D match to TRBD1 (6 bases). Germline loops: CDR1 DFQATT, CDR2 SNEGSKA (reference sequence). V shed 3 bases and J shed 5 bases, with 22 bases lying between them. The CDR3 extends over 16 amino acids. The CDR3 DNA reads TGCAGTGCTAGTGAGACCTGGACAAGGGGGTATGAGACCCAGTACTTC. Encoded protein: CSASETWTRGYETQYF.

This rearrangement joins TRBV9 to TRBJ2-2; D uncertain. Deletions cut 1 base from V and 6 bases from J, with 4 bases between. Germline V gene lookup returns CDR1 SGDLS and CDR2 YYNGEE. The CDR3 is 12 residues long. The chain's CDR3 is CASSVRSGELFF. In nucleotides, the CDR3 is TGTGCCAGCAGCGTAAGGTCCGGGGAGCTGTTTTTT. The full variable domain, its missing parts supplied by reference TRBV9 and TRBJ2-2, is DSGVTQTPKHLITATGQRVTLRCSPRSGDLSVYWYQQSLDQGLQFLIQYYNGEERAKGNILERFSAQQFPDLHSELNLSSLELGDSALYFCASSVRSGELFFGEGSRLTVL.

The chain links TRBV28 to TRBJ1-5; D unclear. The CDR3 has 15 amino acids. Trimming cost V 3 bases and J 2 bases, with 11 bases left between them. The V gene's germline CDR1 is MDHEN and CDR2 SYDVKM. CDR3 in DNA: TGTGCCAGCAGTTTTACCAGCCAGGGCAATCAGCCCCAGCATTTT. It encodes CASSFTSQGNQPQHF.

The sample holds one count of this clonotype. The genes are TRBV7-9 and TRBJ2-1, with D tentatively TRBD1 (6 bases). The CDR3 consists of 14 residues. CDR1 is SEHNR and CDR2 is FQNEAQ in the germline V gene (reference sequence). The ends were cut back, 5 bases at V and 5 bases at J, with 13 bases in the middle. CDR3 bases: TGTGCCAGCAGCCAGGACAGCTTAAACAATGAGCAGTTCTTC. It encodes CASSQDSLNNEQFF.

The rearrangement joins TRBV20-1 to TRBJ2-7, with 13 bases identical to TRBD2. CDR1 is DFQATT and CDR2 is SNEGSKA in the germline V gene (reference sequence). CDR3 size: 17 residues. The V and J ends lost 1 base and 0 bases, in that order; junction bases with no gene match: 6. CDR3 sequence reads: CSARGTSGGLFSYEQYF. The CDR3 nucleotides are TGCAGTGCTAGAGGGACTAGCGGGGGACTATTCTCCTACGAGCAGTACTTC.

The chain combines TRBV27 with TRBJ2-5; 7 positions match TRBD2. Losses at the gene ends were 5 bases for V and 2 bases for J; bases not matched to a gene: 8. The CDR3 consists of 15 residues. Germline V gene lookup returns CDR1 MNHEY and CDR2 SMNVEV (reference sequence). CDR3 protein: CASSGGGGPQETQYF. The DNA for the CDR3 is TGTGCCAGCAGTGGGGGGGGTGGGCCTCAAGAGACCCAGTACTTC.

This clonotype came up once. V usage is TRBV20-1 and J usage is TRBJ2-1; 7 positions match TRBD1. Germline CDR1 and CDR2: DFQATT and SNEGSKA (reference sequence). J gave up 1 base and V 4 bases, and 10 bases lay outside the gene matches. The CDR3 totals 16 residues. The CDR3 DNA sequence: TGCAGTGCTACACCCAGACAGGGTGGGTCCTACAATGAGCAGTTCTTC. Translating gives CSATPRQGGSYNEQFF.

The chain links TRBV4-2 to TRBJ2-5, with D perhaps TRBD2 (6 bases). This CDR3 is 16 amino acids long. The germline gives CDR1 LGHNA, CDR2 YNFKEQ. The ends were cut back, 1 base at V and 11 bases at J, with 23 bases in the middle. The CDR3 DNA is TGTGCCAGCAGCCAAGGAACTACTAGCTTAGTAAATGAGCAGTACTTC. As protein: CASSQGTTSLVNEQYF.